One and the same sample provided the 24 T cell receptor beta chains below, sequenced in a study of blood T cell repertoires in COVID-19. Clones were sequenced by immunoSEQ multiplex PCR, and TCRdb holds only the in-frame ones, with some missing. The sample includes 98,000 or so clones, about nine tenths of them seen just once. The sample taken for sequencing was peripheral blood. The receptors derive from a man between 45 and 60 years old with acute or convalescent COVID-19.

This clone was observed once. This chain connects TRBV30 to TRBJ2-1, with a weak D call TRBD2 (6 bases). The germline V gene has CDR1 GTSNPN and CDR2 SVGIG (reference sequence). V dropped 4 bases and J dropped 7 bases, with 17 bases sitting between them. The CDR3 is made up of 14 amino acids. CDR3 amino acids: CAWTAGSEGNEQFF. In DNA form, the CDR3 reads TGTGCCTGGACGGCCGGGAGTGAAGGAAATGAGCAGTTCTTC.

The chain carries TRBV11-2 and TRBJ2-3, with 7 bases fitting TRBD2. CDR3 size: 17 residues. Unmatched junction bases numbered 11, after V lost 5 bases and J lost 0 bases. The germline V gene encodes CDR1 SGHAT and CDR2 FQNNGV. This CDR3 reads CASSPRLALGSTDTQYF. The CDR3 DNA sequence: TGTGCCAGCAGCCCGAGACTAGCCTTGGGAAGCACAGATACGCAGTATTTT.

The V call is TRBV4-1, the J call TRBJ2-7; 12 bases fit TRBD1. V lost 2 bases and J lost 5; bases outside the gene matches: 7. The CDR3 consists of 16 residues. CDR1 and CDR2 (germline): MGHRA, YSYEKL. The CDR3 coding sequence is TGCGCCAGCAGCCAATTATCCGGGACAGGGGGCCACGAGCAGTACTTC. Protein: CASSQLSGTGGHEQYF.

V is TRBV6-6 and J is TRBJ1-3; D uncertain. CDR1 is MNHNY and CDR2 is SVGAGI in the germline V gene (reference sequence). Trimming cost V 9 bases and J 8 bases, with 17 bases left between them. The CDR3 contains 13 residues. CDR3 in DNA: TGTGCCAGTCTCTCCGGCGGGGAAGACACCATATATTTT. As protein: CASLSGGEDTIYF.

The gene calls are TRBV2 and TRBJ1-2, with TRBD1 as a possible D gene (6 bases). Germline V lookup: CDR1 SNHLY, CDR2 FYNNEI. The CDR3 has 12 residues. With 5 bases removed from V and 8 bases from J, the gap between germline ends came to 12 bases. CDR3 coding DNA: TGTGCCAGCAGTCCAAACAGGGCCGGCTACACCTTC. As protein: CASSPNRAGYTF.

The chain links TRBV5-1 to TRBJ1-2, with a possible D match to TRBD1 (6 bases). The germline gives CDR1 SGHRS, CDR2 YFSETQ. The CDR3 consists of 16 residues. V gave up 0 bases and J gave up 1 base, with 13 bases separating them. CDR3 protein: CASSLVTGLLNYGYTF. The DNA of the CDR3 is TGCGCCAGCAGCTTGGTGACAGGACTCCTTAACTATGGCTACACCTTC.

CDR3 in amino acids: CASSHGSQVSNYGYTF. The CDR3 DNA reads as TGTGCCAGCTCACATGGGTCACAGGTTTCTAACTATGGCTACACCTTC. The chain has TRBV2 and TRBJ1-2; tentative D call: TRBD1 (5 bases). V was shortened by 8 bases and J by 0 bases, with 19 bases between the two germline ends. The CDR3 contains 16 residues. The germline V gene encodes CDR1 SNHLY and CDR2 FYNNEI.

The chain couples TRBV4-1 to TRBJ1-4; the D gene is possibly TRBD1 (5 bases). The CDR3 is 15 residues long. Trimming took 4 bases from V and 8 from J, leaving 17 bases between them. Germline CDR1 MGHRA, CDR2 YSYEKL. The CDR3 protein is CASSPTTVGREKLFF. For the CDR3, the DNA is TGCGCCAGCAGCCCGACGACAGTGGGTAGGGAAAAACTGTTTTTT.

The chain couples TRBV4-1 to TRBJ2-7, with 11 bases lining up with TRBD2. V trimming: 3 bases; J trimming: 0 bases; junction bases outside the gene matches: 7. The CDR3 length is 17 residues. Germline V gene data show CDR1 as MGHRA and CDR2 as YSYEKL. The CDR3 DNA reads TGCGCCAGCAGCCACGGACTAGCGGGTATTATCTCCTACGAGCAGTACTTC. Translated: CASSHGLAGIISYEQYF.

This chain joins TRBV4-2 and TRBJ1-4, with D uncertain. The V and J ends lost 1 base and 6 bases respectively, with 12 bases between them. The CDR3 loop spans 15 amino acids. Germline-derived CDR1 and CDR2 are LGHNA and YNFKEQ. The DNA for the CDR3 is TGTGCCAGCAGCCAAGGCGATCTTACGGATGAAAAACTGTTTTTT. Translating it yields CASSQGDLTDEKLFF.

This chain links TRBV30 with TRBJ2-1, with 14 bases lining up with TRBD2. The CDR3 has 15 residues. J lost 8 bases, V lost 4 bases, and 7 bases had no gene match. From germline, CDR1 is GTSNPN and CDR2 SVGIG (reference sequence). The CDR3 here is CAWMGGLAGVDEQFF. In DNA form, the CDR3 reads TGTGCCTGGATGGGGGGACTAGCGGGAGTGGATGAGCAGTTCTTC.

The genes are TRBV2 and TRBJ2-2; 7 positions match TRBD1. J gave up 6 bases and V 1 base, and 8 bases lay outside the gene matches. From germline, CDR1 is SNHLY and CDR2 FYNNEI. CDR3 length: 16 residues. CDR3 sequence reads: CASSEVGQKIAGELFF. CDR3 coding DNA: TGTGCCAGCAGTGAAGTGGGACAGAAGATCGCCGGGGAGCTGTTTTTT.

This clone was seen more than once but under ten times. The chain recombines TRBV30 with TRBJ2-7; D is perhaps TRBD1 (6 bases). The CDR3 is 11 amino acids. V lost 5 bases and J lost 1, with 6 bases in between. Per germline, CDR1 GTSNPN and CDR2 SVGIG (reference sequence). The CDR3 DNA sequence: TGTGCCTGGGGACAGTCCTACGAGCAGTACTTC. The encoded protein is CAWGQSYEQYF.

V gene TRBV4-1 combines with J gene TRBJ2-2, with TRBD2 as a possible D gene (5 bases). Trimming cost V 3 bases and J 7 bases, with 12 bases left between them. The CDR3 totals 14 residues. Germline V gives CDR1 MGHRA, CDR2 YSYEKL. CDR3 in DNA: TGCGCCAGCAGCCACCGCCAAGAGGGCGGGGAGCTGTTTTTT. It codes for CASSHRQEGGELFF.

V usage is TRBV7-9 and J usage is TRBJ2-7, with 7 bases matching TRBD2. Germline values: CDR1 SEHNR, CDR2 FQNEAQ (reference sequence). Losses at the gene ends were 3 bases for V and 5 bases for J; bases not matched to a gene: 10. The CDR3 runs to 15 residues. For the CDR3, the DNA is TGTGCCAGCAGCTTTAGCGGGTCGCGAGCCAACGAGCAGTACTTC. This translates into CASSFSGSRANEQYF.

The chain links TRBV6-5 to TRBJ2-1, with unresolved D. This CDR3 is built from 15 residues. CDR1 and CDR2 from the germline V gene are MNHEY and SVGAGI. V was pared by 7 bases and J by 2 bases, with 15 bases between. The CDR3 reads CASKTLYDPYNEQFF. CDR3 nucleotide sequence: TGTGCCAGCAAGACACTTTATGACCCCTACAATGAGCAGTTCTTC.

This chain connects TRBV7-6 to TRBJ2-7; possibly TRBD2 for D (6 bases). The CDR3 contains 16 residues. CDR1 and CDR2 from the germline V gene are SGHVS and FNYEAQ. Between the trimmed V and J ends, which lost 7 bases and 3 bases, there was a span of 22 bases. CDR3 nucleotide sequence: TGTGCCAGCACCCCGGGCGTGGGGGGTGCGGTCTACGAGCAGTACTTC. This gives the protein CASTPGVGGAVYEQYF.

The rearrangement joins TRBV14 to TRBJ2-1; a weak D match, TRBD1 (6 bases). This CDR3 spans 15 amino acids. V lost 3 bases to trimming and J lost 2 bases, with 11 bases between them. In germline, CDR1 is SGHDN, CDR2 FVKESK. CDR3: CASSHLSGAYNEQFF. For the CDR3, the DNA is TGTGCCAGCAGCCATCTATCAGGGGCCTACAATGAGCAGTTCTTC.

The chain recombines TRBV18 with TRBJ2-1, with TRBD1 matching 7 bases. CDR3 length equals 15 residues. The germline V gene has CDR1 KGHSH and CDR2 LQKENI. V lost 2 bases, J lost 6 bases, and 7 bases stayed unmatched. In DNA form, the CDR3 reads TGTGCCAGCTCACCAGGGACAGTAAAGTTCAATGAGCAGTTCTTC. Translated, it gives CASSPGTVKFNEQFF.

V usage is TRBV5-6 and J usage is TRBJ2-7; D call uncertain. V gave up 0 bases and J gave up 6 bases, with 16 bases separating them. The length of the CDR3 is 15 residues. Germline V gene lookup returns CDR1 SGHDT and CDR2 YYEEEE. CDR3: CASSLAQTHGPEQYF. The CDR3 coding sequence is TGTGCCAGCAGCTTGGCCCAGACACACGGTCCCGAGCAGTACTTC.

The chain couples TRBV13 to TRBJ2-1, with a possible D match to TRBD2 (6 bases). Germline CDR1 and CDR2: PRHDT and FYEKMQ (reference sequence). The CDR3 runs to 14 residues. V was clipped by 3 bases and J by 8 bases, with 14 bases between them. The chain's CDR3 is CASSFYRTNYEQFF. In DNA, the CDR3 is TGTGCCAGCAGCTTCTACCGGACTAATTATGAGCAGTTCTTC.

The genes are TRBV18 and TRBJ2-5; unclear D gene. This CDR3 comprises 15 residues. Germline CDR1 is KGHSH and CDR2 is LQKENI. With 3 bases removed from V and 0 bases from J, the gap between germline ends came to 11 bases. The CDR3 nucleotides read TGTGCCAGCTCACCTCTCGCCGAGTACCAAGAGACCCAGTACTTC. It is translated as CASSPLAEYQETQYF.

The V gene is TRBV5-1, the J gene TRBJ2-3; 7 nucleotides align to TRBD2. In germline, CDR1 is SGHRS, CDR2 YFSETQ. CDR3 length equals 16 residues. V lost 4 bases and J lost 1; bases outside the gene matches: 9. CDR3 sequence (DNA): TGCGCCAGCAGCCCAGGACTAGTCCGGGGCACAGATACGCAGTATTTT. This translates into CASSPGLVRGTDTQYF.

The J gene is TRBJ2-1, the V gene TRBV27; 11 positions agree with TRBD2. Looked up from germline, CDR1 is MNHEY and CDR2 is SMNVEV (reference sequence). Trimming at V came to 2 bases and at J to 4 bases, leaving 4 bases not matched to a gene. This CDR3 has 16 amino acids. The CDR3 region is CASSLGTSGTYNEQFF. CDR3 nucleotide sequence: TGTGCCAGCAGTTTAGGGACTAGCGGAACTTACAATGAGCAGTTCTTC.